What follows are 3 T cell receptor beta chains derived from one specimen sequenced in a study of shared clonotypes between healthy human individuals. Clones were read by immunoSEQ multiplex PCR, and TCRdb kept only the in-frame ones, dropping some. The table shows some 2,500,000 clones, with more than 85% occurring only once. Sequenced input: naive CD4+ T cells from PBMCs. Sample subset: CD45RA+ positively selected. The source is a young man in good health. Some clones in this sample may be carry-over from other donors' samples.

CDR3 loop: CASSLRLPTGSHGNTIYF. CDR3 sequence (DNA): TGTGCCAGCAGCTTACGACTCCCGACAGGGTCTCATGGAAACACCATATATTTT. The chain recombines TRBV7-9 with TRBJ1-3; 7 positions agree with TRBD1. Germline loops: CDR1 SEHNR, CDR2 FQNEAQ (reference sequence). This CDR3 is built from 18 residues. V trimming: 2 bases; J trimming: 3 bases; junction bases outside the gene matches: 13. Together with reference TRBV7-9 and TRBJ1-3, the CDR3 gives the full variable domain: DTGVSQNPRHKITKRGQNVTFRCDPISEHNRLYWYRQTLGQGPEFLTYFQNEAQLEKSRLLSDRFSAERPKGSFSTLEIQRTEQGDSAMYLCASSLRLPTGSHGNTIYFGEGSWLTVV.

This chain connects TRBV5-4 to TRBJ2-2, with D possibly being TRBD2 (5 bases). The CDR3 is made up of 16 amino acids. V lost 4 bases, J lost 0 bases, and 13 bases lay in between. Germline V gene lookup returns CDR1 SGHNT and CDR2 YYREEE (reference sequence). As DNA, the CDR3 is TGTGCCAGCAGCCCGGGCGGGCGCGCGAACACCGGGGAGCTGTTTTTT. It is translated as CASSPGGRANTGELFF.

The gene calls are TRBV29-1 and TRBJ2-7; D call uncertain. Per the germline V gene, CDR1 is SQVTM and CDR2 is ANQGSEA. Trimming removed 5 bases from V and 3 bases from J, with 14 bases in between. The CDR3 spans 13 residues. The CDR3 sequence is CSVLGPSNYEQYF. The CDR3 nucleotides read TGCAGCGTTTTAGGCCCCAGTAACTACGAGCAGTACTTC.